The next 6 T cell receptor beta chains were all read from a single sample in a study of beta chain features in type 1 diabetes. Study observations and caveats: Across all four CD4+ subsets, people with type 1 diabetes showed modestly shorter TCRB CDR3s.

cDNA synthesis used the whole RNA isolate, giving expressed TCRB sequences. The table came from immunoSEQ multiplex PCR; TCRdb's copy has only in-frame clones and leaves some out. The sample comprises under 850,000 clones, 10% to 15% of which are singletons, and 0.022% rests with the top ten. Their antigen targets remain unknown. The sequencing sample was made of naive CD4+ T cells from blood. The source of these receptors is a young man with type 1 diabetes.

This clone was detected only a few times. The gene calls are TRBV5-1 and TRBJ2-1, with D unresolved. V was pared by 0 bases and J by 4 bases, with 8 bases between. This CDR3 contains 14 residues. Germline V gene lookup returns CDR1 SGHRS and CDR2 YFSETQ. CDR3 in amino acids: CASSLVLAYNEQFF. The CDR3 DNA follows: TGCGCCAGCAGCTTGGTTCTGGCGTACAATGAGCAGTTCTTC.

This clone was detected a few times. Additional DNA sequences in this sample encode the identical CDR3. The CDR3 region is CSATGNQPQHF. The CDR3, as DNA: TGCAGTGCTACAGGCAATCAGCCCCAGCATTTT. This sequence joins TRBV20-1 and TRBJ1-5; no definite D call. The CDR3 totals 11 residues. V was cut by 4 bases and J by 2 bases, with 3 bases left in between. Germline V lookup: CDR1 DFQATT, CDR2 SNEGSKA (reference sequence).

With regard to this clone: The same CDR3 also results from other DNA sequences found in this sample. The chain is built from TRBV7-9 and TRBJ1-1; the D gene is possibly TRBD1 (5 bases). The V end was cut by 2 bases, the J end by 4 bases, with 8 bases between. Per germline, CDR1 SEHNR and CDR2 FQNEAQ (reference sequence). There are 13 residues in the CDR3. The CDR3 coding sequence is TGTGCCAGCAGCTTACAAGGGGCCACTGAAGCTTTCTTT. It yields the protein CASSLQGATEAFF.

This clone was observed a handful of times. Distinct nucleotide sequences in the sample also encode this CDR3. The rearrangement links TRBV20-1 to TRBJ1-1; no clear D gene. CDR3 size: 9 residues. Germline V CDR1 and CDR2: DFQATT, SNEGSKA (reference sequence). V was clipped by 5 bases and J by 6 bases, with 4 bases between them. CDR3 DNA: TGCAGTGCTTCTTCTGAAGCTTTCTTT. Its protein is CSASSEAFF.

V usage is TRBV7-2 and J usage is TRBJ2-3, with D hard to call. V lost 1 base to trimming and J lost 5 bases, with 7 bases between them. Germline values: CDR1 SGHTA, CDR2 FQGNSA. The CDR3 length is 13 residues. As DNA, the CDR3 is TGTGCCAGCAGCTTAGTTGGTGAAGATACGCAGTATTTT. Translated: CASSLVGEDTQYF.

The CDR3 sequence is CASSLAGGAEAFF. The CDR3 DNA follows: TGTGCCAGCAGCTTAGCCGGGGGGGCTGAAGCTTTCTTT. The rearrangement links TRBV7-9 to TRBJ1-1; a weak D match, TRBD1 (5 bases). V lost 0 bases and J lost 6, with 8 bases in between. Germline lookup yields CDR1 SEHNR and CDR2 FQNEAQ (reference sequence). The CDR3 has 13 residues.